This TCR beta chain derives from a study of early T cells in non-severe SARS-CoV-2 infection. The overall study: Bulk RNA isolated from unsorted whole blood underwent sequencing; chains were not paired. General study points: Anti-spike CD8 specificities were favored by VDJdb matching, whose results missed private and CD4 specificities.

In the library, individual cDNA molecules carried attached unique molecular identifiers. MiXCR was run by TCRdb on the 5' RACE reads, yielding one entry per CDR3 protein. The sample contains under 40,000 distinct CDR3 sequences, about 5.8% of which appear only once. This clonotype was seen ten or more times. Its target is not known. V was shortened by 4 bases and J by 6 bases, with 7 bases between the two germline ends. The CDR3 has 11 residues. Looked up from germline, CDR1 is SQVTM and CDR2 is ANQGSEA. Sample: whole blood. The clonotype was recovered from an adult who was a healthcare worker with PCR-confirmed SARS-CoV-2 infection or an uninfected control (not recorded which). V usage is TRBV29-1 and J usage is TRBJ2-1; D remains ambiguous. CDR3: CSVGYLNEQFF. CDR3 sequence (DNA): TGCAGCGTTGGGTACCTCAATGAGCAGTTCTTC.